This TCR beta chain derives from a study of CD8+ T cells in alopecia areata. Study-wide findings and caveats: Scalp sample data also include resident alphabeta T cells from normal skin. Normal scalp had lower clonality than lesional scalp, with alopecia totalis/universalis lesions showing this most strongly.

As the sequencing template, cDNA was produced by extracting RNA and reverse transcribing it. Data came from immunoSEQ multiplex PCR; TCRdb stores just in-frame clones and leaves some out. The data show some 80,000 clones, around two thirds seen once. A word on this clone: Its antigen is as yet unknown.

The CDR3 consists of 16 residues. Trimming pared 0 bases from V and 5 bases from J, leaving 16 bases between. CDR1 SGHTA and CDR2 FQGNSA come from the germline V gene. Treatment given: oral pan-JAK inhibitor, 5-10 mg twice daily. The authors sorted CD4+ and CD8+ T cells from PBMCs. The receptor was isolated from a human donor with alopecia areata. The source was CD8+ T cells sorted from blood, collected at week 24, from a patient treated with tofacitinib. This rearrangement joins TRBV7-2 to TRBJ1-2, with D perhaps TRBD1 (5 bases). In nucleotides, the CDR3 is TGTGCCAGCAGCTTAGCGACCGGGACCGTTTTTTATGGCTACACCTTC. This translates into CASSLATGTVFYGYTF.